This T cell receptor beta chain is drawn from a study of blood T cell repertoires in COVID-19. Study at large: Researchers got acute and convalescent COVID-19 samples from the United States, Italy and Spain. Nucleic acid was either cDNA or gDNA, and it came from T cells, B-cell-depleted T cells, or PBMCs.

Per the authors' pipeline: Scientists estimated how many nucleated cells there were by amplifying reference gene primers. The data were produced by immunoSEQ multiplex PCR, yet TCRdb's version contains in-frame clones alone and is incomplete. Clonal size and the V and J genes are those of that table, whereas D and trimming came from the DNA. The table shows about 170,000 clones, with approximately 85% occurring only once. Germline values: CDR1 SGHAT, CDR2 FQDESV (reference sequence). Trimming pared 2 bases from V and 8 bases from J, leaving 10 bases between. This CDR3 comprises 13 residues. The TCR was taken from a man in his sixties who had recovered from COVID-19. The chain uses TRBV11-1 and TRBJ1-5, with unresolved D. What was sequenced was peripheral blood. CDR3: CASSLNPSEPQHF. CDR3 DNA: TGTGCCAGCAGCTTAAATCCCTCGGAGCCCCAGCATTTT. Together with reference TRBV11-1 and TRBJ1-5, the CDR3 gives the full variable domain: EAEVAQSPRYKITEKSQAVAFWCDPISGHATLYWYRQILGQGPELLVQFQDESVVDDSQLPKDRFSAERLKGVDSTLKIQPAELGDSAMYLCASSLNPSEPQHFGDGTRLSIL.